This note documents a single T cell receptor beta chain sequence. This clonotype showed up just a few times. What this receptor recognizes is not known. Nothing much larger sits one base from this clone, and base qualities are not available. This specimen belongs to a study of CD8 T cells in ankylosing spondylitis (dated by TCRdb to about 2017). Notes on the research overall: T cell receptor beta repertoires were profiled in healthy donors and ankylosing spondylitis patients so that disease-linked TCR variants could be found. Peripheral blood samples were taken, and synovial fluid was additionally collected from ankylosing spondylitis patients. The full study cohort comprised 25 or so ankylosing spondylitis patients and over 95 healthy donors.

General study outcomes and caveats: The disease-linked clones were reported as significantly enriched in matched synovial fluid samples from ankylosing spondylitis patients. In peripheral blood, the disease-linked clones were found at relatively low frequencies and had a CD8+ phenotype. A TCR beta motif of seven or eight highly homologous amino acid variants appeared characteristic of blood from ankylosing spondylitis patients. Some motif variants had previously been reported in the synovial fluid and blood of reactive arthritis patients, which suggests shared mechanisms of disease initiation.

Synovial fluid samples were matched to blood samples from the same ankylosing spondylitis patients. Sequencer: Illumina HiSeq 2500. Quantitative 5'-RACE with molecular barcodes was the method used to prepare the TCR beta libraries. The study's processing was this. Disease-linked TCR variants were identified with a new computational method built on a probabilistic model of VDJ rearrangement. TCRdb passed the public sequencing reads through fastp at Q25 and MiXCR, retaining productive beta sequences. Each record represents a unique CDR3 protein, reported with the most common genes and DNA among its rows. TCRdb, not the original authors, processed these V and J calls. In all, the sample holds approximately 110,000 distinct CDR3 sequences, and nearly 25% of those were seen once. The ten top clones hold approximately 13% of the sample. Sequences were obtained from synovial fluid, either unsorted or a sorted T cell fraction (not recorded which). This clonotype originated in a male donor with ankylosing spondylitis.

The sequenced DNA is TGTGCCAGCAGCCAAGATCTTCGCCTTACCTACAATGAGCAGTTCTTC. Translated, it reads CASSQDLRLTYNEQFF. Recombination connected TRBV4-2 to TRBJ2-1; the D gene lacks a confident call. From the cysteine up to the phenylalanine, the CDR3 has a length of 16 residues. Here the CDR3 DNA is all that survives: 48 bases in frame from base 1. The V end loses 0 bases and the J end loses 2 bases, and a stretch of 11 bases separates them. From the germline V gene, CDR1 is LGHNA and CDR2 is YNFKEQ.